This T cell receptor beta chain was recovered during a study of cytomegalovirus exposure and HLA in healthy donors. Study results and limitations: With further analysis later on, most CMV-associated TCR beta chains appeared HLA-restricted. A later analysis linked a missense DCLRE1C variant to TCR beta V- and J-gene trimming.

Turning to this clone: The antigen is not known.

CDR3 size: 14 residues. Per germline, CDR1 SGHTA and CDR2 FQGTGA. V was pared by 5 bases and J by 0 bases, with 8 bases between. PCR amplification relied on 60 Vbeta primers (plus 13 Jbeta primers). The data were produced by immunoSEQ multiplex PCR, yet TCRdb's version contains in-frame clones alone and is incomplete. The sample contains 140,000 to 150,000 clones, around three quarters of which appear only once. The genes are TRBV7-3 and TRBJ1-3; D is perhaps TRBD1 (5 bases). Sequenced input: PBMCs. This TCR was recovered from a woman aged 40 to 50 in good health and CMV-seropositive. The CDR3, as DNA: TGTGCCAGCAGCCCAGGGAACTCTGGAAACACCATATATTTT. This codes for CASSPGNSGNTIYF.